Listed below are T cell receptor beta chains from one sample, sequenced in a study of CD8+ T cells in alopecia areata. Only in-frame clones appear in the TCRdb table, and some are missing; sequencing was by immunoSEQ multiplex PCR. The profile shows about 150,000 clones, under 60% of them singletons. The material was CD8+ T cells sorted from blood, obtained at week 0. The receptors originated from a human donor with alopecia areata. The conserved cysteine and the conserved F or W are not part of the CDR3 here.

v_gene,len,CDR3aa
TRBV29-1,14,SVEVLISVSYNEQF
TRBV29-1,11,SAEPGVGNEQF
TRBV29-1,14,SVDWASGGVGDEQF
TRBV19,13,ASSPGTRTYNEQF
TRBV7-9,13,ASSKGGYPYNEQF
TRBV7-3,13,ASSPDGTGSYEQY
TRBV29-1,9,SVEEGYEQY
TRBV5-4,10,ASSFGDTEAF
TRBV29-1,11,SVPGTGDYGYT
TRBV29-1,11,SVEDPGRGGYT